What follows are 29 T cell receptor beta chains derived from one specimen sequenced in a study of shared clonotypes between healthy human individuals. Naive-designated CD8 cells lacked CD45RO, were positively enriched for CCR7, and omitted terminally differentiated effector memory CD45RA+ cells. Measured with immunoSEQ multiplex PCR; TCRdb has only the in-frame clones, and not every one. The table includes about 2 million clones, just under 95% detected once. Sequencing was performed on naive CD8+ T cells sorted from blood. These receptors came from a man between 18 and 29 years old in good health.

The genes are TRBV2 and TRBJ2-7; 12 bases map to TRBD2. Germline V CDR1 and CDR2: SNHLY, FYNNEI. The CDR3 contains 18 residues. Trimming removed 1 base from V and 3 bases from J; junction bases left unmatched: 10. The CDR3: CASSEGGLAGLNGYEQYF. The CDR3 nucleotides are TGTGCCAGCAGTGAAGGTGGACTAGCGGGACTCAACGGCTACGAGCAGTACTTC.

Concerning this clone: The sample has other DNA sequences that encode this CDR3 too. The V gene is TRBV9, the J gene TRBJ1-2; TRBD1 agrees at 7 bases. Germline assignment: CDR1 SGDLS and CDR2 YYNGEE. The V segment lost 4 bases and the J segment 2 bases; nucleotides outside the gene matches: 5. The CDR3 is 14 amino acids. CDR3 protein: CASSLGDSNYGYTF. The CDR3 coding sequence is TGTGCCAGCAGCTTGGGGGACAGCAACTATGGCTACACCTTC. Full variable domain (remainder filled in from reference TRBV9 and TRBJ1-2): DSGVTQTPKHLITATGQRVTLRCSPRSGDLSVYWYQQSLDQGLQFLIQYYNGEERAKGNILERFSAQQFPDLHSELNLSSLELGDSALYFCASSLGDSNYGYTFGSGTRLTVV.

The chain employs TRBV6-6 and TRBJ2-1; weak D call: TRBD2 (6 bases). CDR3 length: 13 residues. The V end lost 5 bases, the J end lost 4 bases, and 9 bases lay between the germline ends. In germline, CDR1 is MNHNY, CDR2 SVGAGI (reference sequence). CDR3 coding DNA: TGTGCCAGCAGTCGGGACTCTTACAATGAGCAGTTCTTC. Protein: CASSRDSYNEQFF.

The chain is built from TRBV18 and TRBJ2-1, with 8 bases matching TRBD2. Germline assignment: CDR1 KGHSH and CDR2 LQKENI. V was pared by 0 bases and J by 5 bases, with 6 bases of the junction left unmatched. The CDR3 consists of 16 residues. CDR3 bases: TGTGCCAGCTCACCACCCGGCGGGAGGAGGGACAATGAGCAGTTCTTC. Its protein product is CASSPPGGRRDNEQFF.

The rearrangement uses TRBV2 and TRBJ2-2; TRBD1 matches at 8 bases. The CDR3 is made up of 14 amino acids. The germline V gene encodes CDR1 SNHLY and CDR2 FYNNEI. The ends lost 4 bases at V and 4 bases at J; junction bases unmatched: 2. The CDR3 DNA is TGTGCCAGCAGTGCTGGACAGGGCACCGGGGAGCTGTTTTTT. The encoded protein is CASSAGQGTGELFF.

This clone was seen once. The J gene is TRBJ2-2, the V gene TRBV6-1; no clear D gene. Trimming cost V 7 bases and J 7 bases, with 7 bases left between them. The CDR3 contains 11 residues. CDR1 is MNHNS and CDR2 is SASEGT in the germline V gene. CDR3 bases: TGTGCCAGCATTTATTTCGGGGAGCTGTTTTTT. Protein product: CASIYFGELFF.

The CDR3 DNA is TGCGCCAGCAGCCAAGGGGTTAGCGGGATTATGTCCTACGAGCAGTACTTC. It yields the protein CASSQGVSGIMSYEQYF. The chain joins TRBV4-1 to TRBJ2-7; 8 positions agree with TRBD2. From germline, CDR1 is MGHRA and CDR2 YSYEKL. The CDR3 spans 17 residues. V gave up 1 base and J gave up 1 base; unmatched junction bases: 9.

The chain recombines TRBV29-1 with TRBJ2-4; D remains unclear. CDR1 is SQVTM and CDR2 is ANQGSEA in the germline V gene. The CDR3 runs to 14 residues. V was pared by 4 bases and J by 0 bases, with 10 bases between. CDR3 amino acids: CSVGPKLAKNIQYF. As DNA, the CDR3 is TGCAGCGTTGGCCCTAAACTAGCCAAAAACATTCAGTACTTC. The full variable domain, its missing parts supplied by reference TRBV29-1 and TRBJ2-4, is SAVISQKPSRDICQRGTSLTIQCQVDSQVTMMFWYRQQPGQSLTLIATANQGSEATYESGFVIDKFPISRPNLTFSTLTVSNMSPEDSSIYLCSVGPKLAKNIQYFGAGTRLSVL.

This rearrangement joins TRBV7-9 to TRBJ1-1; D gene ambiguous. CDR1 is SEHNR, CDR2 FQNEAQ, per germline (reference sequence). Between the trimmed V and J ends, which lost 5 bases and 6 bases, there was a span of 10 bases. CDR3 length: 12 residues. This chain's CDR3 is CASSMSPAEAFF. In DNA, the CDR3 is TGTGCCAGCAGCATGAGTCCGGCTGAAGCTTTCTTT.

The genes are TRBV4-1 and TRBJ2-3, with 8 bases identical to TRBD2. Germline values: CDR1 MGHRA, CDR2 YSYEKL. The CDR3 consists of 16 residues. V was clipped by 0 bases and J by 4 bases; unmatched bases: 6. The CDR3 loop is CASSQEDGGEADTQYF. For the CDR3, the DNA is TGCGCCAGCAGCCAAGAAGACGGGGGGGAAGCAGATACGCAGTATTTT.

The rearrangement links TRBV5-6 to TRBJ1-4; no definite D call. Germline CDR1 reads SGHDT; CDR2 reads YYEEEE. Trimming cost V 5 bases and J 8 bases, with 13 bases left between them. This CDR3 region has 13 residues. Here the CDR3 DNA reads TGTGCCAGCAGTCCCCCCGGGGAAGAAAAACTGTTTTTT. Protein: CASSPPGEEKLFF.

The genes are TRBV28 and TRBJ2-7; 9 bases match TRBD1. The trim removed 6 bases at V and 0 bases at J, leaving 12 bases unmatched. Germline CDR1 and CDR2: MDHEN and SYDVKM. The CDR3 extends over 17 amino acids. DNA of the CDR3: TGTGCCAGCAGCACAGCTAAAACAGGGGGCCCCTCCTACGAGCAGTACTTC. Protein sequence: CASSTAKTGGPSYEQYF.

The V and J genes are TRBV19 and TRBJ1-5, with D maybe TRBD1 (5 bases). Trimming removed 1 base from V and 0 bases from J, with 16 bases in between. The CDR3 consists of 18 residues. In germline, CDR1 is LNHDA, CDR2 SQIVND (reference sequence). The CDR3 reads CASSIVPSGPYSNQPQHF. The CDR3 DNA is TGTGCCAGTAGTATAGTCCCTTCGGGACCTTATAGCAATCAGCCCCAGCATTTT.

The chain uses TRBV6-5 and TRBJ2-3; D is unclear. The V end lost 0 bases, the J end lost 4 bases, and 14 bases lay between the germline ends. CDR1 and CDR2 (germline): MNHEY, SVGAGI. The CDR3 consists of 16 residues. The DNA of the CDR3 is TGTGCCAGCAGTTACTCCTATCACCCGCCCCCAGATACGCAGTATTTT. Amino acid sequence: CASSYSYHPPPDTQYF.

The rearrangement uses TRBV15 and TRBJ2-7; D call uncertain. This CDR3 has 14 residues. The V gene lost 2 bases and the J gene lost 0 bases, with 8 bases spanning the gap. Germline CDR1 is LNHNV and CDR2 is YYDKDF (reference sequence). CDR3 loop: CATSRTQISYEQYF. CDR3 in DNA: TGTGCCACCAGCAGAACACAAATCTCCTACGAGCAGTACTTC.

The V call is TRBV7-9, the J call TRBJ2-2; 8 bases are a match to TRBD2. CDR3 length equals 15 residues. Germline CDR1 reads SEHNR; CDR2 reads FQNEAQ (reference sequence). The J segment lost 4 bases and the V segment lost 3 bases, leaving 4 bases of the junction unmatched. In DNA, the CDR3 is TGTGCCAGCAGCTTGATTCGGGAGGGCACCGGGGAGCTGTTTTTT. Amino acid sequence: CASSLIREGTGELFF.

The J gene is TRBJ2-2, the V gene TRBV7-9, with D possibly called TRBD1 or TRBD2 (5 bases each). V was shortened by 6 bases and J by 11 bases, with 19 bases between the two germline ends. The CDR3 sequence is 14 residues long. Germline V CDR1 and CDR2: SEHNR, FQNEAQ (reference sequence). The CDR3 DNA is TGTGCCAGCAGACACCCCCTCCGGGACGATGAGCTGTTTTTT. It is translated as CASRHPLRDDELFF.

CDR3 amino acids: CASSLGWAEVTEAFF. Written as DNA, the CDR3 is TGTGCCAGCAGCTTAGGTTGGGCTGAGGTCACTGAAGCTTTCTTT. The chain has TRBV7-9 and TRBJ1-1; D is unresolved. CDR1 is SEHNR, CDR2 FQNEAQ, per germline (reference sequence). V lost 1 base and J 4 bases, leaving 13 bases between the germline ends. The length of the CDR3 is 15 residues.

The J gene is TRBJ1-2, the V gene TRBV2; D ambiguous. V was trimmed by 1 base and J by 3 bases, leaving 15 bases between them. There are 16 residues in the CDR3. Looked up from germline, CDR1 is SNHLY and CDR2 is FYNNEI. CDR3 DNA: TGTGCCAGCAGTGAAGGCGCCCGGGCCACGGACTATGGCTACACCTTC. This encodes CASSEGARATDYGYTF. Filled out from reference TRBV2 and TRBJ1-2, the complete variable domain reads EPEVTQTPSHQVTQMGQEVILRCVPISNHLYFYWYRQILGQKVEFLVSFYNNEISEKSEIFDDQFSVERPDGSNFTLKIRSTKLEDSAMYFCASSEGARATDYGYTFGSGTRLTVV.

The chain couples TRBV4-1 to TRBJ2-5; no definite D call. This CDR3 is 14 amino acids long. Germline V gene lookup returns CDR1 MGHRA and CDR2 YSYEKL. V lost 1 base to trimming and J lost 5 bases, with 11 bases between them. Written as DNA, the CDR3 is TGCGCCAGCAGCCAAGTATTTAGTCGGGAGACCCAGTACTTC. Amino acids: CASSQVFSRETQYF.

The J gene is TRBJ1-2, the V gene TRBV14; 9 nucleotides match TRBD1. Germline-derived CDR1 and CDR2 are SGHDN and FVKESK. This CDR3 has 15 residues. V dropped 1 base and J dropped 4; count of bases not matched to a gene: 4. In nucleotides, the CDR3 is TGTGCCAGCAGCCAAGCCCCGGGACAGGGCTATGGCTACACCTTC. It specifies CASSQAPGQGYGYTF.

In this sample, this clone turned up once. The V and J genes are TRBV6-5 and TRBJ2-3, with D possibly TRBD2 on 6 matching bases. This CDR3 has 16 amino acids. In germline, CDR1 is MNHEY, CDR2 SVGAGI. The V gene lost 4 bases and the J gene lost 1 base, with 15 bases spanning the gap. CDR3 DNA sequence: TGTGCCAGCAGTTTTGATCCGGGGACTGGCACAGATACGCAGTATTTT. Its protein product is CASSFDPGTGTDTQYF.

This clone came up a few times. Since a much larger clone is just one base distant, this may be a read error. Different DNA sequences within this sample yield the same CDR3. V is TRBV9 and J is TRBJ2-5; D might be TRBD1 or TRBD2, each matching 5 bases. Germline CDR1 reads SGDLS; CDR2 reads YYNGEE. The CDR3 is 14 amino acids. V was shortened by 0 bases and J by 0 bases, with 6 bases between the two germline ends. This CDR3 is CASSVGGDQETQYF. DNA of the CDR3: TGTGCCAGCAGCGTAGGAGGGGACCAAGAGACCCAGTACTTC.

The CDR3 nucleotides read TGTGCCAGCAGTGAAGCGGCCTCCGTCTGGGGCCGCGGAAGAGAAAAACTGTTTTTT. Translated: CASSEAASVWGRGREKLFF. The rearrangement links TRBV2 to TRBJ1-4, with D possibly TRBD1 on 5 matching bases. The CDR3 consists of 19 residues. Germline-derived CDR1 and CDR2 are SNHLY and FYNNEI. The germline V and J ends were trimmed by 0 bases and 8 bases, with 25 bases remaining between them.

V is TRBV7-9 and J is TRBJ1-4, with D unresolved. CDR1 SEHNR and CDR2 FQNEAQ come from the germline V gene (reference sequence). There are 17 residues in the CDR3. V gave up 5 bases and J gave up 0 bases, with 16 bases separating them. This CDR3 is CASSQTNVGPTNEKLFF. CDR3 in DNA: TGTGCCAGCAGCCAGACCAACGTTGGGCCAACTAATGAAAAACTGTTTTTT.

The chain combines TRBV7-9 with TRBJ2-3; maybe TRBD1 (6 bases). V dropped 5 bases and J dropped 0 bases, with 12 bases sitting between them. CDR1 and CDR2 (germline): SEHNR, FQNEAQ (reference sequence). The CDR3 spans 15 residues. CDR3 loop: CASSPLQGSTDTQYF. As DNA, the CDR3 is TGTGCCAGCAGCCCCCTACAGGGTAGCACAGATACGCAGTATTTT.

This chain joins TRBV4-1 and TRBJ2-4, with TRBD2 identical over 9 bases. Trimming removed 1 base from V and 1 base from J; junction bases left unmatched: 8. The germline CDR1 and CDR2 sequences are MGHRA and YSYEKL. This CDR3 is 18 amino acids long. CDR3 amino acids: CASSQVGASGVAKNIQYF. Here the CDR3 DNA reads TGCGCCAGCAGCCAAGTCGGGGCTAGCGGGGTCGCCAAAAACATTCAGTACTTC.

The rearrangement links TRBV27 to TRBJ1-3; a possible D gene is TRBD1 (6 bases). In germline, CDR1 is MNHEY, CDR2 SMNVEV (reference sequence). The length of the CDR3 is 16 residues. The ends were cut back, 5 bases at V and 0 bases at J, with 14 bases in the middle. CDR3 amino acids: CASSPQGYPSGNTIYF. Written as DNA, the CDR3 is TGTGCCAGCAGTCCACAGGGTTACCCCTCTGGAAACACCATATATTTT.

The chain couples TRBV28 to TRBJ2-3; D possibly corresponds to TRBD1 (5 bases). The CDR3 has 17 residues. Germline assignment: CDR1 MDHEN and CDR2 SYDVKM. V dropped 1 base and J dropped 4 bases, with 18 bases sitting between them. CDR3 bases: TGTGCCAGCAGTTTATATGGGGCCAAGGGGATACCAGATACGCAGTATTTT. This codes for CASSLYGAKGIPDTQYF.